This T cell receptor beta chain was found in a study of shared clonotypes between healthy human individuals. Study summary: Aged 18 to 49, the donors were a couple of women and a few men. Study-level results: Limitation of the genetic and exposure-history diversity represented came from the few donors.

Study donors comprised healthy, HIV-negative adults devoid of recent acute infection or vaccination. Only Caucasian adults living in Nashville, Tennessee served as donors. The CDR3 covers 12 residues. Trimming removed 6 bases at V and 0 bases at J, with 5 bases between. Germline values: CDR1 LGHNA, CDR2 YNFKEQ. The method was immunoSEQ multiplex PCR; TCRdb's version includes in-frame clones alone and lacks a portion of them. The sample has about 490,000 clones; less than 80% are singletons. Turning to this clone: As yet, its antigen is unknown.

The rearrangement uses TRBV4-2 and TRBJ1-1; D is unresolved. Specimen: PBMCs. The receptor was derived from a woman aged 40 to 50 in good health. Some clones in this sample may be carry-over from other donors' samples. This chain's CDR3 is CASRQMNTEAFF. CDR3 coding DNA: TGTGCCAGCAGACAGATGAACACTGAAGCTTTCTTT.